This TCR beta chain was captured in a study of tumor-infiltrating lymphocytes in primary liver carcinoma. Study conclusions and caveats: Between tumor regions, pairs overlapped more than tumor-adjacent and tumor-blood pairs did. Only about 7-25% of top clones occurred in every one of the five tumor regions.

From about 19-30 mg of unsorted bulk tissue, DNA and RNA were co-extracted together. Cases comprised patients with primary liver carcinoma who received surgical resection. J was trimmed by 3 bases and V by 8 bases; bases with no gene match: 6. The CDR3 has 15 residues. With around 500 ng total RNA as template and a constant-region primer, TCR beta cDNA was made. Nested multiplex PCR, run for three rounds with slightly modified ARM-PCR, yielded TCR beta libraries. TRBV1-TRBV30 forward primers paired with a C-beta reverse primer were used in the first two PCR rounds, which ran approximately 10 cycles each. TCRdb reprocessed the multiplex PCR reads via MiXCR and lists one record per CDR3 protein. The sample lists about 130,000 distinct CDR3 sequences; 55% to 75% were seen once. This clonotype has a count of ten or more. What it binds is unknown.

The sequence was obtained from a woman aged 55-69 years with primary liver carcinoma and hepatitis B virus infection. The sequencing sample was made of liver tumor tissue from sampling region 3. Subset defined: tumor region T3, left-lateral pole. V is TRBV12-3 or TRBV12-4 and J is TRBJ2-1, with TRBD2 identical over 11 bases. CDR3 amino acids: CASAGLAANYNEQFF. CDR3 nucleotides: TGTGCCAGCGCGGGACTAGCGGCCAACTACAATGAGCAGTTCTTC.